This T cell receptor (beta chain) was obtained from a study of beta chain features in type 1 diabetes. This clone was seen more than once but under ten times. The V end was cut by 7 bases, the J end by 2 bases, with 13 bases between. The CDR3 sequence is 14 residues long. Germline V CDR1 and CDR2: LNHDA, SQIVND (reference sequence). The whole isolated RNA underwent reverse transcription, so sequencing captured expressed TCRB transcripts. Libraries were prepared by immunoSEQ multiplex PCR; TCRdb keeps only in-frame clonotypes and omits some of them. The sample holds about half a million clones, around 30% seen once.

This receptor was taken from a man aged 18 to 29 in good health. What was sequenced was naive CD4+ T cells from blood. V gene TRBV19 combines with J gene TRBJ2-3, with a weak D call TRBD1 (6 bases). The CDR3 loop reads CASKQGQDTDTQYF. CDR3 bases: TGTGCCAGTAAGCAGGGGCAGGACACAGATACGCAGTATTTT.